This T cell receptor (beta chain) was recorded in a study of OX40 agonist ivuxolimab in advanced cancers. Looking at the study overall: Ivuxolimab is a fully human IgG2 antibody that activates OX40 (CD134). General study findings and limits: Some nonresponders additionally presented with little normalized T-cell clonal expansion. In the 0.1 to 3.0 mg/kg range, CD4+ and CD8+ blood T cells had expanded clonally by week 6. No determination was made of the antigen specificity of the expanded peripheral T cells.

The protocol was immunoSEQ multiplex PCR, while the TCRdb copy is restricted to in-frame clones and leaves out a portion. This repertoire shows some 86,000 clones, about 90% found once; its top ten account for around 7%. A word on this clone: Its antigen is unidentified.

The TCR was taken from an adult with an advanced solid tumor such as melanoma, head and neck, liver or kidney cancer. The sequencing here drew on CD4+ or CD8+ T cells sorted from blood, taken in a trial of the OX40 agonist ivuxolimab.

Here the CDR3 DNA reads TGTGCCAGCTGGGCCCTAAGCGGGCCAACCGGGGAGCTGTTTTTT. Translating it yields CASWALSGPTGELFF. This rearrangement joins TRBV6-5 to TRBJ2-2; tentative D call: TRBD2 (6 bases). CDR3 size: 15 residues. Germline V CDR1 and CDR2: MNHEY, SVGAGI. Trimming shortened V by 8 bases and J by 5 bases, and 18 bases separated the two germline ends.